This is a list of T cell receptor beta chains from one sample in a study of shared clonotypes between healthy human individuals. Assay used: immunoSEQ multiplex PCR; TCRdb lists only in-frame clones, some missing. Of some 450,000 clones listed, around 77% are singletons. Sequenced material: PBMCs. These receptor sequences come from a woman in her thirties or forties in good health. Some clones in this sample may be carry-over from other donors' samples. The CDR3 runs from the conserved cysteine through the conserved F or W. The D gene is left open where the match is weak. Some rows mark clone size as missing; the rest say once, few, many or name a class of expanded clone.

d_call,j_call,clone_size,v_call,cdr3_aa,cdr3_nt
TRBD2,TRBJ2-7,.,TRBV6-1,CASSPLAGGSYEQYF,TGTGCCAGCAGCCCACTAGCGGGAGGCTCCTACGAGCAGTACTTC
TRBD2,TRBJ2-3,.,TRBV29-1,CSATGLAGLRDTQYF,TGCAGCGCAACCGGACTAGCGGGCCTGAGGGATACGCAGTATTTT
.,TRBJ2-5,.,TRBV9,CASSVGGAGSYQETQYF,TGTGCCAGCAGCGTAGGAGGCGCAGGGTCGTACCAAGAGACCCAGTACTTC
.,TRBJ2-7,.,TRBV7-9,CASSQEGPTEPTYEQYF,TGTGCCAGCAGCCAAGAGGGGCCGACAGAGCCCACCTACGAGCAGTACTTC
TRBD1,TRBJ2-7,.,TRBV7-9,CASSVGQGLSPGGYEQYF,TGTGCCAGCAGCGTGGGACAGGGGCTATCTCCGGGAGGCTACGAGCAGTACTTC
TRBD1,TRBJ1-3,.,TRBV7-2,CASSLDRGAGNTIYF,TGTGCCAGCAGCTTAGACAGGGGAGCTGGAAACACCATATATTTT
TRBD1,TRBJ1-2,many,TRBV5-6,CASSGTGGAEGYGYTF,TGTGCCAGCTCGGGAACAGGGGGCGCGGAGGGCTATGGCTACACCTTC
.,TRBJ2-7,.,TRBV11-2,CASSLVGYSHSYEQYF,TGTGCCAGCAGCTTAGTTGGGTACAGCCACTCCTACGAGCAGTACTTC
TRBD1,TRBJ2-7,.,TRBV27,CASTGIRGQQVQYF,TGTGCCAGCACCGGAATCAGGGGGCAACAGGTGCAGTACTTC
.,TRBJ2-1,.,TRBV29-1,CSVENAFTPPYNEQFF,TGCAGCGTTGAAAACGCCTTCACCCCACCTTACAATGAGCAGTTCTTC
.,TRBJ2-2,once,TRBV7-8,CASSQNRAPGELFF,TGTGCCAGCAGCCAAAACAGGGCGCCCGGGGAGCTGTTTTTT
TRBD2,TRBJ2-1,.,TRBV7-8,CASSQREGYNGQFF,TGTGCCAGCAGCCAGCGGGAGGGATACAATGGGCAGTTCTTC
.,TRBJ1-3,.,TRBV5-1,CASSFTGLTGNTIYF,TGCGCCAGCAGCTTTACAGGGCTGACTGGAAACACCATATATTTT
.,TRBJ1-5,many,TRBV18,CASSRTTGGNQPQHF,TGTGCCAGCTCACGAACGACAGGAGGCAATCAGCCCCAGCATTTT
.,TRBJ1-1,few,TRBV14,CASSQDWTSVEAFF,TGTGCCAGCAGCCAAGATTGGACATCGGTGGAAGCTTTCTTT
TRBD1,TRBJ2-7,.,TRBV7-2,CASSRGQGAGHYEQYF,TGTGCCAGCAGCCGAGGGCAGGGGGCGGGACACTACGAGCAGTACTTC
TRBD2,TRBJ2-7,.,TRBV10-3,CAISEGLAVYEQYF,TGTGCCATCAGTGAGGGACTAGCGGTTTACGAGCAGTACTTC
.,TRBJ1-5,.,TRBV10-2,CASSGSRVQPQHF,TGCGCCAGCAGTGGTAGTAGGGTTCAGCCCCAGCATTTT
.,TRBJ2-4,.,TRBV29-1,CSVTAGKNIQYF,TGCAGCGTGACGGCCGGAAAAAACATTCAGTACTTC
.,TRBJ2-3,.,TRBV18,CASSPRQVSTDTQYF,TGTGCCAGCTCACCCCGACAGGTCAGCACAGATACGCAGTATTTT
.,TRBJ2-7,.,TRBV10-2,CASRDRRRNYEQYF,TGCGCCAGCCGAGACAGACGTCGTAACTACGAGCAGTACTTC
.,TRBJ1-2,.,TRBV2,CASSRLPGYGYTF,TGTGCCAGCAGTAGGCTCCCCGGCTATGGCTACACCTTC
.,TRBJ2-1,.,TRBV10-3,CATGGRMTYNEQFF,TGTGCCACTGGGGGCAGGATGACCTACAATGAGCAGTTCTTC
.,TRBJ2-5,.,TRBV7-9,CASSFSQGVWETQYF,TGTGCCAGCAGCTTTTCGCAGGGAGTATGGGAGACCCAGTACTTC
TRBD2,TRBJ2-7,many,TRBV27,CASSPGLAGGIYEQYF,TGTGCCAGCAGTCCGGGACTAGCGGGAGGAATATACGAGCAGTACTTC
TRBD1,TRBJ1-1,.,TRBV5-8,CASSLQTGLEAFF,TGTGCCAGCAGCTTACAGACAGGGCTTGAAGCTTTCTTT